This T cell receptor beta chain is from a study of shared clonotypes between healthy human individuals. A word on this clone: The target antigen is unknown.

Study observations and caveats: Non-shared clonotypes showed lower generation probabilities than clonotypes common to all four donors.

Deletions cut 4 bases from V and 0 bases from J, with 19 bases between. CDR3 length: 18 amino acids. Germline values: CDR1 SGDLS, CDR2 YYNGEE. Libraries were prepared by immunoSEQ multiplex PCR; TCRdb keeps only in-frame clonotypes and omits some of them. The table shows more than 550,000 clones, with 90% occurring only once. The clonotype was recovered from a man aged 18-30 years in good health. Some clones in this sample may be carry-over from other donors' samples. The sequenced material came from memory CD8+ T cells from PBMCs. Subset here: CD45RO+ cells pooled with CCR7-negative TemRA cells. The V and J genes are TRBV9 and TRBJ2-2, with no clear D. CDR3 protein: CASSPRRLAATNTGELFF. The CDR3 DNA follows: TGTGCCAGCAGCCCCCGTCGGTTGGCGGCAACGAACACCGGGGAGCTGTTTTTT.